The present T cell receptor beta chain was sequenced within a study of T cell changes during pregnancy in multiple sclerosis. Clones were sequenced by immunoSEQ multiplex PCR, and TCRdb holds only the in-frame ones, with some missing. Here the sample spans tens of thousands of clones, 75% to 90% being singletons. The CDR3 extends over 14 amino acids. After removal of 6 bases from V and 2 bases from J, the junction contained 5 bases not matched to a gene. Germline V gives CDR1 MNHEY, CDR2 SVGAGI. The V gene is TRBV6-5, the J gene TRBJ1-2, with 8 positions matching TRBD1. The sample was peripheral blood, taken in the first trimester of pregnancy. The source of this sequence is a female donor in good health, enrolled as a control in a pregnancy study. The CDR3 region has the DNA TGTGCCAGCAGCGGACAGGGTGTGAACTATGGCTACACCTTC. Translation gives CASSGQGVNYGYTF.